One and the same sample provided the 12 T cell receptor beta chains below, sequenced in a study of graft-versus-host responses after intestinal transplantation. The method was immunoSEQ multiplex PCR; TCRdb's version includes in-frame clones alone and lacks a portion of them. The repertoire has around 100,000 clones, roughly nine tenths of them found once; the top ten carry roughly 0.24%. Which antigens these TCRs recognize remains unknown. The input for sequencing was unstimulated CD4+ T cells sorted from spleen or lymph node cells, taken before transplant. All receptors derive from a human donor who was the organ donor for an intestinal transplant.

The rearrangement uses TRBV18 and TRBJ2-3, with 8 bases that match TRBD1. The V and J ends lost 1 base and 8 bases, in that order; junction bases with no gene match: 5. This CDR3 is built from 14 residues. Germline values: CDR1 KGHSH, CDR2 LQKENI. The CDR3 DNA sequence: TGTGCCAGCTCACCACTCCCGACAGGGGCTACGCAGTATTTT. Its protein product is CASSPLPTGATQYF. The full variable domain, its missing parts supplied by reference TRBV18 and TRBJ2-3, is NAGVMQNPRHLVRRRGQEARLRCSPMKGHSHVYWYRQLPEEGLKFMVYLQKENIIDESGMPKERFSAEFPKEGPSILRIQQVVRGDSAAYFCASSPLPTGATQYFGPGTRLTVL.

The chain carries TRBV5-6 and TRBJ1-1; D might be TRBD1 (6 bases). V lost 4 bases and J 5 bases, leaving 18 bases between the germline ends. The germline CDR1 and CDR2 sequences are SGHDT and YYEEEE. This CDR3 comprises 15 residues. The CDR3 nucleotides read TGTGCCAGCAGCCCTAGGGGGGGGCTGGGTACTGAAGCTTTCTTT. Translated, it gives CASSPRGGLGTEAFF.

The J gene is TRBJ2-5, the V gene TRBV4-2; tentatively, D is TRBD2 (6 bases). Germline lookup yields CDR1 LGHNA and CDR2 YNFKEQ. V gave up 0 bases and J gave up 1 base, with 15 bases separating them. CDR3 length equals 17 residues. CDR3 sequence: CASSQDRLGSGQETQYF. The CDR3 DNA reads TGTGCCAGCAGCCAAGACCGTTTGGGTAGCGGCCAAGAGACCCAGTACTTC.

A remark on this clone: One end of the junction varies from germline; a read error may be responsible. The chain carries TRBV19 and TRBJ2-1, with 9 bases that match TRBD2. This CDR3 region has 14 residues. CDR1 is LNHDA and CDR2 is SQIVND in the germline V gene (reference sequence). CDR3 residues: CASRIAGAYNEQFF. The CDR3 coding sequence is TGTGCCAGTAGGATAGCGGGGGCCTACAATGAGCAGTTCTTC.

The gene calls are TRBV5-1 and TRBJ2-3; the match to TRBD2 covers 10 bases. The trim removed 0 bases at V and 1 base at J, leaving 2 bases unmatched. CDR1 SGHRS and CDR2 YFSETQ come from the germline V gene. The CDR3 sequence is 16 residues long. The CDR3 DNA is TGCGCCAGCAGCTTGGCCGGGACTAGCGGCACAGATACGCAGTATTTT. It yields the protein CASSLAGTSGTDTQYF.

This chain joins TRBV2 and TRBJ2-7; tentative D call: TRBD1 (5 bases). The germline V gene has CDR1 SNHLY and CDR2 FYNNEI. V lost 6 bases and J lost 0, with 9 bases in between. This CDR3 is built from 13 residues. The CDR3 DNA reads TGTGCCAGCAGCGCAGGGTACTCCTACGAGCAGTACTTC. This encodes CASSAGYSYEQYF.

The chain joins TRBV18 to TRBJ2-3, with D possibly being TRBD1 or TRBD2 (5 bases each). There are 15 residues in the CDR3. The germline CDR1 and CDR2 sequences are KGHSH and LQKENI. Trimming took off 3 bases at V and 3 bases at J, with 13 bases between the two ends. Written as DNA, the CDR3 is TGTGCCAGCTCACCCGGGGCTGAGGGAACAGATACGCAGTATTTT. Protein sequence: CASSPGAEGTDTQYF.

V is TRBV19 and J is TRBJ2-4; weak D call: TRBD1 (6 bases). Trimming cost V 3 bases and J 4 bases, with 16 bases left between them. Germline V gene lookup returns CDR1 LNHDA and CDR2 SQIVND (reference sequence). The CDR3 is 16 residues long. The chain's CDR3 is CASSMGTGYGKNIQYF. The CDR3 nucleotides are TGTGCCAGTAGTATGGGAACAGGGTACGGAAAAAACATTCAGTACTTC.

The rearrangement links TRBV6-6 to TRBJ2-3, with a possible D match to TRBD2 (5 bases). CDR1 MNHNY and CDR2 SVGAGI come from the germline V gene (reference sequence). The CDR3 spans 13 residues. V shed 11 bases and J shed 1 base, with 13 bases lying between them. This CDR3 reads CAGRGAGTDTQYF. As DNA, the CDR3 is TGTGCCGGTCGGGGAGCAGGCACAGATACGCAGTATTTT.

The chain recombines TRBV6-1 with TRBJ1-2; 10 nucleotides align to TRBD1. In germline, CDR1 is MNHNS, CDR2 SASEGT. The CDR3 is made up of 15 amino acids. V shed 0 bases and J 5 bases; nucleotides not matched to a gene: 3. The CDR3 sequence: CASSEADRGGYGYTF. The CDR3 nucleotides are TGTGCCAGCAGTGAAGCGGACAGGGGGGGGTATGGCTACACCTTC.

The rearrangement joins TRBV6-5 to TRBJ1-2; a possible D gene is TRBD1 (5 bases). V lost 2 bases and J 4 bases, leaving 11 bases between the germline ends. Germline V gene sequence: CDR1 MNHEY, CDR2 SVGAGI. The length of the CDR3 is 14 residues. The CDR3 region has the DNA TGTGCCAGCAGTTACGTGGGGGGTCCCTATGGCTACACCTTC. The encoded protein is CASSYVGGPYGYTF.

The chain couples TRBV4-1 to TRBJ2-7; D tentatively reads TRBD1 or TRBD2 (5 bases each). This CDR3 is built from 14 residues. Germline CDR1 reads MGHRA; CDR2 reads YSYEKL. V dropped 6 bases and J dropped 1 base, with 13 bases sitting between them. CDR3 protein: CASRGTSKSYEQYF. The CDR3 DNA reads as TGCGCCAGCAGAGGGACCTCAAAGTCCTACGAGCAGTACTTC.